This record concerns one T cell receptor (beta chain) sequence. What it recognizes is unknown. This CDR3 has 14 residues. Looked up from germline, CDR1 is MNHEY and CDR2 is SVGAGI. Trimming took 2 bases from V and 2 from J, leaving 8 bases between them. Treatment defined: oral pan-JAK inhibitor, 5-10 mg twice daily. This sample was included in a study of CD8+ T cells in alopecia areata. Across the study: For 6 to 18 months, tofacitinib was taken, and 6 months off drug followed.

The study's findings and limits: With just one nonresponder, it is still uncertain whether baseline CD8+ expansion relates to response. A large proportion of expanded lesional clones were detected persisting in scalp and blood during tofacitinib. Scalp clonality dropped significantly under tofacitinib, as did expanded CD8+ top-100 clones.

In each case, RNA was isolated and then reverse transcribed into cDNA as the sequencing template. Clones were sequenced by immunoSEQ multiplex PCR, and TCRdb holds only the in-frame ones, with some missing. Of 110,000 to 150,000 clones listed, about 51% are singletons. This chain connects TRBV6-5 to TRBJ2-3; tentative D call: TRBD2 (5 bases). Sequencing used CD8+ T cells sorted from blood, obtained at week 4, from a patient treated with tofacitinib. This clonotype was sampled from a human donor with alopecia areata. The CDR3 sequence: CASSYSGFTDTQYF. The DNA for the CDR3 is TGTGCCAGCAGTTACAGCGGCTTCACAGATACGCAGTATTTT.